This T cell receptor (beta chain) was retrieved from a study of shared clonotypes between healthy human individuals. Measured with immunoSEQ multiplex PCR; TCRdb has only the in-frame clones, and not every one. The data show roughly 1,500,000 clones, 98% seen once. CDR1 and CDR2 from the germline V gene are GTSNPN and SVGIG (reference sequence). Trimming took 5 bases from V and 4 from J, leaving 14 bases between them. The CDR3 spans 13 residues. The sequenced material came from naive CD4+ T cells sorted from blood. Subset meaning: CD45RA+ positively selected. The chain carries TRBV30 and TRBJ1-1; D is ambiguous. This receptor was identified in a man aged 30 to 45 in good health. The CDR3 nucleotides are TGTGCCTGGGGGGTACGGGGTAGCACTGAAGCTTTCTTT. It codes for CAWGVRGSTEAFF. Supplemented by reference TRBV30 and TRBJ1-1, the full variable domain reads SQTIHQWPATLVQPVGSPLSLECTVEGTSNPNLYWYRQAAGRGLQLLFYSVGIGQISSEVPQNLSASRPQDRQFILSSKKLLLSDSGFYLCAWGVRGSTEAFFGQGTRLTVV.